This T cell receptor (beta chain) was documented in a study of blood T cells in healthy people across ages. Note on this clonotype: Its antigen remains unidentified.

A second about 7 to 12 cycle PCR used barcoded and J-beta primers. A single record per CDR3 protein comes from TCRdb applying MiXCR to the 5' RACE reads. Altogether 500,000 to 700,000 distinct CDR3 sequences are present, approximately 30% being singletons, with the ten largest covering 15% to 18%. Findings and limits, study-wide: Reliance upon unsorted PBMCs precluded definitive naive versus antigen-experienced comparison.

Germline CDR1 and CDR2: MNHEY and SVGAGI. V was clipped by 6 bases and J by 3 bases, with 12 bases between them. The CDR3 loop spans 13 amino acids. The chain has TRBV6-5 and TRBJ2-7, with a tentative D call TRBD1 (5 bases). The sample was blood. This receptor was obtained from a woman over 75 in good health. CDR3 sequence reads: CASRKQGLYEQYF. CDR3 sequence (DNA): TGTGCCAGCAGAAAGCAGGGCCTCTACGAGCAGTACTTC.